This T cell receptor beta chain derives from a study of blood T cells in healthy people across ages. Primed by a sample-barcoded 5' primer and a J-beta primer mix, a second PCR proceeded for about 6 to 12 cycles. TCRdb re-derived calls from the 5' RACE reads in MiXCR, one entry per CDR3 protein. This table has about 1.4 million distinct CDR3 sequences, 45% to 70% appearing once. Looked up from germline, CDR1 is SGHTA and CDR2 is FQGNSA. V lost 6 bases, J lost 11 bases, and 7 bases stayed unmatched. The CDR3 has 13 amino acids. In regard to this clonotype: Its specificity is not known.

General study results and limits: TCR beta diversity per million T cells fell roughly linearly with age.

The source is a man aged 18 to 29 in good health. J is TRBJ1-6 and V is TRBV7-2; 7 nucleotides align to TRBD1. Sequenced material: blood. In DNA form, the CDR3 reads TGTGCCAGCAGGGTCACAGGGGTTCCACCCCTCCACTTT. Translation gives CASRVTGVPPLHF.